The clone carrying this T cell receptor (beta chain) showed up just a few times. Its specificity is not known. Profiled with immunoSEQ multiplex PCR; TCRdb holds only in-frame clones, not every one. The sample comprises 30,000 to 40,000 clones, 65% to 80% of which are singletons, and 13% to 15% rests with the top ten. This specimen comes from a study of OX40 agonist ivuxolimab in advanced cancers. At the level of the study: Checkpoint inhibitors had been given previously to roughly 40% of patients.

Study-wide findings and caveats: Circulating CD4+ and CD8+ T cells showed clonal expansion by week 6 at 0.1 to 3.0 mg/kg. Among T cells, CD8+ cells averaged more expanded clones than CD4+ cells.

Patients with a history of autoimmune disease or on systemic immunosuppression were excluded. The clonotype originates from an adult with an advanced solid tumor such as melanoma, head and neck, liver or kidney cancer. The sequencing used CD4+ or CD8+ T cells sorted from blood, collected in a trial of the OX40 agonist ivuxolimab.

Written as DNA, the CDR3 is TGTGCCTGGTCCCCAGGGAATGAGCAGTTCTTC. Protein: CAWSPGNEQFF. This chain uses TRBV30 with TRBJ2-1; the D gene is possibly TRBD1 (5 bases). The CDR3 has 11 amino acids. V was cut by 5 bases and J by 7 bases, with 9 bases left in between. The germline gives CDR1 GTSNPN, CDR2 SVGIG (reference sequence).